One and the same sample provided the 19 T cell receptor beta chains below, sequenced in a study of blood T cell repertoires in COVID-19. Sequencing was performed with immunoSEQ multiplex PCR; in TCRdb, only in-frame clones are kept and a portion is missing. Of roughly 700,000 clones in the sample, 75% to 90% are singletons; the top ten hold approximately 0.3%. The specimen was peripheral blood. The origin of the receptors is a woman younger than 35 with acute or convalescent COVID-19.

V is TRBV4-1 and J is TRBJ1-1, with D possibly TRBD1 on 6 matching bases. This CDR3 contains 17 residues. V lost 1 base, J lost 6 bases, and 21 bases lay in between. Looked up from germline, CDR1 is MGHRA and CDR2 is YSYEKL. The CDR3 region is CASSQVIQTRGFPEAFF. Written as DNA, the CDR3 is TGCGCCAGCAGCCAAGTTATCCAAACCAGGGGTTTCCCTGAAGCTTTCTTT.

The chain uses TRBV15 and TRBJ2-1; TRBD2 is a possible D gene (6 bases). Germline values: CDR1 LNHNV, CDR2 YYDKDF (reference sequence). Trimming pared 4 bases from V and 2 bases from J, leaving 9 bases between. The CDR3 contains 14 residues. The CDR3 spells CATSNAGPYNEQFF. DNA for the CDR3: TGTGCCACCAGCAACGCGGGACCCTACAATGAGCAGTTCTTC.

This chain joins TRBV10-3 and TRBJ1-2; D may be TRBD1 (5 bases). The CDR3 runs 13 residues. From germline, CDR1 is ENHRY and CDR2 SYGVKD. V was shortened by 0 bases and J by 3 bases, with 5 bases between the two germline ends. This CDR3 reads CAISESGDYGYTF. As DNA, the CDR3 is TGTGCCATCAGTGAGTCAGGGGACTATGGCTACACCTTC.

With regard to this clone: Sequence at one end of the junction differs from germline and may be a read error. The chain employs TRBV5-1 and TRBJ1-1; no clear D gene. The CDR3 length is 13 residues. The germline V gene has CDR1 SGHRS and CDR2 YFSETQ. The CDR3 DNA follows: TGCGCCAGCAGTTTGGGATGGGCCACTGAAGCTTTCTTT. This codes for CASSLGWATEAFF.

V and J are TRBV15 and TRBJ2-7, with 8 bases aligning to TRBD1. The CDR3 is 16 amino acids. V shed 5 bases and J 3 bases; nucleotides not matched to a gene: 12. CDR1 is LNHNV, CDR2 YYDKDF, per germline (reference sequence). CDR3 nucleotides: TGTGCCACCAGCCCCCTTTCCGGACAGGGCAGCTACGAGCAGTACTTC. Translated: CATSPLSGQGSYEQYF.

This sequence joins TRBV7-6 and TRBJ1-5, with a possible D match to TRBD1 (5 bases). V was pared by 3 bases and J by 0 bases, with 12 bases between. Germline-derived CDR1 and CDR2 are SGHVS and FNYEAQ. The CDR3 covers 16 residues. CDR3 DNA sequence: TGTGCCAGCAGCTTGTATGACAGACTTAGCAATCAGCCCCAGCATTTT. This sequence encodes CASSLYDRLSNQPQHF.

V usage is TRBV7-9 and J usage is TRBJ1-1, with 8 nucleotides matching TRBD1. V was clipped by 5 bases and J by 4 bases; unmatched bases: 6. The germline V gene has CDR1 SEHNR and CDR2 FQNEAQ (reference sequence). The CDR3 runs to 14 residues. The CDR3 DNA follows: TGTGCCAGCAGCCCAGACAGGGGTGGCACTGAAGCTTTCTTT. This encodes CASSPDRGGTEAFF.

The chain recombines TRBV6-6 with TRBJ1-1; possible D gene TRBD1, 6 bases. V was shortened by 5 bases and J by 1 base, with 14 bases between the two germline ends. Germline CDR1 MNHNY, CDR2 SVGAGI (reference sequence). There are 15 residues in the CDR3. The CDR3 is CASSDTGTTNTEAFF. Written as DNA, the CDR3 is TGTGCCAGCAGTGACACCGGGACAACGAACACTGAAGCTTTCTTT.

J is TRBJ1-1 and V is TRBV20-1; D perhaps matches TRBD1 (5 bases). The CDR3 spans 10 residues. From germline, CDR1 is DFQATT and CDR2 SNEGSKA (reference sequence). Here the CDR3 reads CSVGGVRAFF. The CDR3 DNA follows: TGCAGCGTTGGAGGGGTGAGAGCTTTCTTT.

The chain employs TRBV25-1 and TRBJ1-5; 7 bases match TRBD1. Germline CDR1 reads MGHDK; CDR2 reads SYGVNS. The ends lost 4 bases at V and 9 bases at J; junction bases unmatched: 12. The CDR3 totals 15 residues. The CDR3 is CASSAGQGVGGPQHF. Here the CDR3 DNA reads TGTGCCAGCAGTGCTGGCCAGGGGGTTGGAGGGCCCCAGCATTTT.

This chain connects TRBV27 to TRBJ2-1; TRBD1 is a possible D gene (6 bases). This CDR3 has 12 residues. Deletions cut 4 bases from V and 13 bases from J, with 14 bases between. CDR1 MNHEY and CDR2 SMNVEV come from the germline V gene (reference sequence). Written as DNA, the CDR3 is TGTGCCAGCAGTTACCCTCAGGGGCCCCAGTTCTTC. Translation: CASSYPQGPQFF.

The chain uses TRBV11-2 and TRBJ2-7; D may be TRBD1 (6 bases). The CDR3 is 17 residues long. The germline CDR1 and CDR2 sequences are SGHAT and FQNNGV. Between the trimmed V and J ends, which lost 1 base and 2 bases, there was a span of 18 bases. CDR3 in amino acids: CASSLGRGGPPPYEQYF. CDR3 bases: TGTGCCAGCAGCTTAGGTCGAGGGGGACCGCCCCCCTACGAGCAGTACTTC.

V gene TRBV27 combines with J gene TRBJ2-1; 8 bases align to TRBD1. The junction had 7 bases not matched to a gene; V was cut back by 1 base and J by 8 bases. This CDR3 region has 15 residues. CDR1 is MNHEY, CDR2 SMNVEV, per germline (reference sequence). CDR3 DNA: TGTGCCAGCAGTTTATTCCAGGGGGCGTATTATGAGCAGTTCTTC. Encoded protein: CASSLFQGAYYEQFF.

This chain connects TRBV5-6 to TRBJ1-6; possibly TRBD1 for D (6 bases). The CDR3 spans 14 residues. V lost 0 bases and J lost 8, with 9 bases in between. The germline V gene has CDR1 SGHDT and CDR2 YYEEEE. The CDR3 region has the DNA TGTGCCAGCAGCTTGGGGGGGGGCGATTCACCCCTCCACTTT. This gives the protein CASSLGGGDSPLHF.

About this clone itself: The same CDR3 can be traced to other DNA sequences in this sample. This rearrangement joins TRBV12-3 or TRBV12-4 to TRBJ1-2; no clear D. The CDR3 length is 12 residues. The V end was cut by 5 bases, the J end by 8 bases, with 12 bases between. The CDR3 region is CASSPGLGGYTF. The CDR3 DNA sequence: TGTGCCAGCAGTCCCGGACTTGGAGGCTACACCTTC.

In the case of this clone: Other DNA sequences in this specimen translate into the identical CDR3. The rearrangement joins TRBV6-5 to TRBJ1-1, with 8 bases matching TRBD1. V was pared by 5 bases and J by 1 base, with 3 bases of the junction left unmatched. Germline CDR1 and CDR2: MNHEY and SVGAGI. The length of the CDR3 is 14 residues. The CDR3: CASSTGQGNTEAFF. CDR3 bases: TGTGCCAGCAGTACCGGACAGGGGAACACTGAAGCTTTCTTT.

This clone is a singleton in its sample. This chain links TRBV19 with TRBJ1-4; the D is unclear. CDR1 and CDR2 from the germline V gene are LNHDA and SQIVND (reference sequence). The germline V and J ends were trimmed by 6 bases and 6 bases, with 17 bases remaining between them. CDR3 length: 15 amino acids. The CDR3 spells CASSEIGLGDEKLFF. As DNA, the CDR3 is TGTGCCAGTAGCGAGATAGGGTTGGGAGATGAAAAACTGTTTTTT. Full variable domain (remainder filled in from reference TRBV19 and TRBJ1-4): DGGITQSPKYLFRKEGQNVTLSCEQNLNHDAMYWYRQDPGQGLRLIYYSQIVNDFQKGDIAEGYSVSREKKESFPLTVTSAQKNPTAFYLCASSEIGLGDEKLFFGSGTQLSVL.

V usage is TRBV6-2 or TRBV6-3 and J usage is TRBJ1-1; 7 bases map to TRBD1. The germline gives CDR1 MNHEY, CDR2 SVGEGT. V was pared by 6 bases and J by 5 bases, with 9 bases of the junction left unmatched. The CDR3 consists of 14 residues. CDR3 sequence: CASSRYQGGTEAFF. In DNA, the CDR3 is TGTGCCAGCAGCCGATATCAGGGGGGAACTGAAGCTTTCTTT.

The chain joins TRBV5-4 to TRBJ2-3, with D perhaps TRBD1 (6 bases). Germline loops: CDR1 SGHNT, CDR2 YYREEE (reference sequence). This CDR3 is 15 amino acids long. The ends were cut back, 2 bases at V and 0 bases at J, with 10 bases in the middle. In DNA, the CDR3 is TGTGCCAGCAGCTTCGGGACACGTAGCACAGATACGCAGTATTTT. It yields the protein CASSFGTRSTDTQYF.